The 11 T cell receptor beta chains below come from one sample, sequenced in a study of cytomegalovirus exposure and HLA in healthy donors. PCR primers comprised 60 Vbeta and 13 Jbeta primers. The table came from immunoSEQ multiplex PCR; TCRdb's copy has only in-frame clones and leaves some out. The sample has about 110,000 clones, roughly 80% seen once; the top ten hold roughly 1.2%. The specimen sequenced was PBMCs. The source is a woman aged 30 to 39 in good health and CMV-seronegative.

The rearrangement uses TRBV5-6 and TRBJ1-5; D is undetermined. This CDR3 has 12 residues. The ends were cut back, 1 base at V and 4 bases at J, with 3 bases in the middle. Germline V gene sequence: CDR1 SGHDT, CDR2 YYEEEE. For the CDR3, the DNA is TGTGCCAGCAGCTTGCCGAATCAGCCCCAGCATTTT. Protein product: CASSLPNQPQHF.

The chain links TRBV30 to TRBJ2-1; TRBD2 matches at 9 bases. V was clipped by 2 bases and J by 3 bases; unmatched bases: 5. CDR3 size: 15 residues. In germline, CDR1 is GTSNPN, CDR2 SVGIG (reference sequence). The CDR3 loop reads CAWSFSSGIYNEQFF. In DNA, the CDR3 is TGTGCCTGGAGTTTTTCTAGCGGGATCTACAATGAGCAGTTCTTC.

This clone has only a few counts. The rearrangement joins TRBV9 to TRBJ2-3, with TRBD2 matching 7 bases. V was pared by 4 bases and J by 3 bases, with 11 bases of the junction left unmatched. There are 16 residues in the CDR3. The germline V gene has CDR1 SGDLS and CDR2 YYNGEE. The CDR3 loop reads CASSPHGTMGTDTQYF. CDR3 sequence (DNA): TGTGCCAGCAGCCCTCACGGGACTATGGGGACAGATACGCAGTATTTT.

The chain links TRBV2 to TRBJ2-1, with TRBD2 matching 8 bases. The CDR3 has 14 amino acids. Germline values: CDR1 SNHLY, CDR2 FYNNEI. The ends lost 7 bases at V and 7 bases at J; junction bases unmatched: 9. The CDR3 is CASTPGLEKNEQFF. The CDR3 coding sequence is TGTGCCAGCACGCCGGGACTAGAAAAGAATGAGCAGTTCTTC.

The rearrangement links TRBV28 to TRBJ1-1, with a tentative D call TRBD1 (5 bases). Germline V gives CDR1 MDHEN, CDR2 SYDVKM. CDR3 length: 13 residues. V was pared by 3 bases and J by 5 bases, with 10 bases between. This chain's CDR3 is CASSFDRQTEAFF. Here the CDR3 DNA reads TGTGCCAGCAGTTTCGACCGACAGACTGAAGCTTTCTTT.

The genes are TRBV10-1 and TRBJ2-5, with 14 bases lining up with TRBD2. The V and J ends lost 6 bases and 5 bases, in that order; junction bases with no gene match: 23. Germline V gene lookup returns CDR1 WNHNN and CDR2 SYGVQD (reference sequence). The CDR3 runs 21 residues. CDR3 coding DNA: TGCGCCAGCAGGGAACCCGGCTGGGGGACTAGCGGGAGTTGTACGTGGGAGACCCAGTACTTC. Translating it yields CASREPGWGTSGSCTWETQYF.

This clone was detected only a few times. Other DNA sequences of this sample code for an identical CDR3. The V and J genes are TRBV19 and TRBJ1-1, with TRBD1 matching 7 bases. With V trimmed by 4 bases and J by 4 bases, 3 bases remained unmatched. The CDR3 sequence is 13 residues long. Germline values: CDR1 LNHDA, CDR2 SQIVND (reference sequence). The CDR3 reads CASSRTGLTEAFF. The CDR3 DNA reads as TGTGCCAGTAGTAGGACAGGACTCACTGAAGCTTTCTTT.

The chain has TRBV11-3 and TRBJ1-3; tentative D call: TRBD1 (5 bases). Germline CDR1 and CDR2: SGHNT and YENEEA. This CDR3 is 15 amino acids long. V gave up 5 bases and J gave up 0 bases, with 11 bases separating them. CDR3 region: CASSQGRGSGNTIYF. As DNA, the CDR3 is TGTGCCAGCAGCCAAGGGAGGGGCTCTGGAAACACCATATATTTT.

This rearrangement joins TRBV28 to TRBJ2-7, with D possibly matching TRBD2 (6 bases). Trimming cost V 3 bases and J 0 bases, with 12 bases left between them. Germline lookup yields CDR1 MDHEN and CDR2 SYDVKM. The CDR3 spans 15 residues. CDR3 bases: TGTGCCAGCAGTTTCGGGCGGGATAACTCCTACGAGCAGTACTTC. It specifies CASSFGRDNSYEQYF.

The chain has TRBV5-1 and TRBJ1-2; D is unclear. The germline V and J ends were trimmed by 1 base and 4 bases, with 8 bases remaining between them. This CDR3 has 13 amino acids. CDR1 and CDR2 (germline): SGHRS, YFSETQ. This chain's CDR3 is CASSLIEAYGYTF. The CDR3 DNA reads as TGCGCCAGCAGCTTGATCGAGGCCTATGGCTACACCTTC.

This sequence joins TRBV5-1 and TRBJ2-2; 13 bases line up with TRBD2. V lost 4 bases and J lost 6; bases outside the gene matches: 6. This CDR3 comprises 16 residues. Germline-derived CDR1 and CDR2 are SGHRS and YFSETQ. The CDR3 is CASSAQTSGRAGELFF. DNA of the CDR3: TGCGCCAGCAGCGCCCAAACTAGCGGGAGGGCCGGGGAGCTGTTTTTT.